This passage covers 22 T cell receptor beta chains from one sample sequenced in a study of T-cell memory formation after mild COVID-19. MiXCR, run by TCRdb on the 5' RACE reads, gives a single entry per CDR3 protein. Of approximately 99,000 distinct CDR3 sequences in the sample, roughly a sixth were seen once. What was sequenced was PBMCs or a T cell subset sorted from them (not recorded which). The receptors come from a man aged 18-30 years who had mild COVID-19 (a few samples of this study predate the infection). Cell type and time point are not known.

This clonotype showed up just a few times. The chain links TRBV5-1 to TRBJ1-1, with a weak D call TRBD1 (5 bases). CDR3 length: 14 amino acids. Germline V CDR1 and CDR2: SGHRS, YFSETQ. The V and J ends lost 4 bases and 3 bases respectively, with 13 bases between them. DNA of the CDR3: TGCGCCAGCAGCCCCCAGGGATTGGACACTGAAGCTTTCTTT. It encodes CASSPQGLDTEAFF. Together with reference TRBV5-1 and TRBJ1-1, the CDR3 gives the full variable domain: KAGVTQTPRYLIKTRGQQVTLSCSPISGHRSVSWYQQTPGQGLQFLFEYFSETQRNKGNFPGRFSGRQFSNSRSEMNVSTLELGDSALYLCASSPQGLDTEAFFGQGTRLTVV.

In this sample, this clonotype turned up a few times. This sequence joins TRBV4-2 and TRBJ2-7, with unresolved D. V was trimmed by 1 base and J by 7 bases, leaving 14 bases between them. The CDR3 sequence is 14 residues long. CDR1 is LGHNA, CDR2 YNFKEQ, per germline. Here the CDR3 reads CASSQAPALGEQYF. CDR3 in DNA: TGTGCCAGCAGCCAAGCACCGGCTCTGGGTGAGCAGTACTTC.

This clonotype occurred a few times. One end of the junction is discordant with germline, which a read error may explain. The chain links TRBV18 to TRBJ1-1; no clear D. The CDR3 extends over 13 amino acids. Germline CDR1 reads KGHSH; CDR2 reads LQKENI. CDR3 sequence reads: CASSRDGRAEVFF. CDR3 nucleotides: TGTGCCAGCTCACGAGATGGGAGGGCTGAAGTTTTCTTT.

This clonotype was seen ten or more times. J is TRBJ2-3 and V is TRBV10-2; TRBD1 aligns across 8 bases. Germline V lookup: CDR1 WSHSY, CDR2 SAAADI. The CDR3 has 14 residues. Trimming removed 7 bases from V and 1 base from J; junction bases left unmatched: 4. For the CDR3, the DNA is TGCGCCAGCACGGCGACAGGGGGCACAGATACGCAGTATTTT. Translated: CASTATGGTDTQYF.

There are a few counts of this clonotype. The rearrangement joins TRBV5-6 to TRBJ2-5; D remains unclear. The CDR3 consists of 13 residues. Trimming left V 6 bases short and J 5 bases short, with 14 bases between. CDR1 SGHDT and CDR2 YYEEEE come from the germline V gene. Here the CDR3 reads CASTRVGGETQYF. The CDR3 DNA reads TGTGCCAGCACCCGCGTAGGTGGGGAGACCCAGTACTTC.

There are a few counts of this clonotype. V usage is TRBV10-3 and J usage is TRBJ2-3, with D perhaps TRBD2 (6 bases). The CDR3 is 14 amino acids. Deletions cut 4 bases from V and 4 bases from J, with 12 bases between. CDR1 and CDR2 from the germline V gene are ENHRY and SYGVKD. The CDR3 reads CAISATTSSDTQYF. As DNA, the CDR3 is TGTGCCATCAGTGCCACGACTAGTTCAGATACGCAGTATTTT.

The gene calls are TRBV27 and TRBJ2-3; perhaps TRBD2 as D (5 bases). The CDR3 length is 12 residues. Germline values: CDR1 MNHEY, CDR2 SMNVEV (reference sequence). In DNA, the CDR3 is TGTGCAGTAGCGAGCGCGCCAGATACGCAGTATTTT. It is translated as CAVASAPDTQYF.

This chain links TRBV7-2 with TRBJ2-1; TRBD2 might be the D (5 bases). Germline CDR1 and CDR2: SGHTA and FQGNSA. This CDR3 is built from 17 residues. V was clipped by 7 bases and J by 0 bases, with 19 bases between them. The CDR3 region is CASTQHGPAVSYNEQFF. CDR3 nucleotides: TGTGCCAGCACGCAACATGGGCCAGCGGTCTCCTACAATGAGCAGTTCTTC. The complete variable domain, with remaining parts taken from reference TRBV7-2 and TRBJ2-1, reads GAGVSQSPSNKVTEKGKDVELRCDPISGHTALYWYRQSLGQGLEFLIYFQGNSAPDKSGLPSDRFSAERTGGSVSTLTIQRTQQEDSAVYLCASTQHGPAVSYNEQFFGPGTRLTVL.

DNA for the CDR3: TGTGCCAGCAGCCAGGGGGGCACCGGGGAGCTGTTTTTT. Amino acid sequence: CASSQGGTGELFF. The J gene is TRBJ2-2, the V gene TRBV12-3 or TRBV12-4, with D perhaps TRBD1 (7 bases). CDR3 length: 13 residues. Trimming left V 6 bases short and J 4 bases short, with 9 bases between.

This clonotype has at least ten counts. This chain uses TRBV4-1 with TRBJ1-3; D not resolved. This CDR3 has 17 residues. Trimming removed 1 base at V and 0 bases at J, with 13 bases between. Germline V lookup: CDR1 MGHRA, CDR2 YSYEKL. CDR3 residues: CASSQGRQEGSGNTIYF. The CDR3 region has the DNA TGCGCCAGCAGCCAAGGGAGGCAGGAGGGCTCTGGAAACACCATATATTTT.

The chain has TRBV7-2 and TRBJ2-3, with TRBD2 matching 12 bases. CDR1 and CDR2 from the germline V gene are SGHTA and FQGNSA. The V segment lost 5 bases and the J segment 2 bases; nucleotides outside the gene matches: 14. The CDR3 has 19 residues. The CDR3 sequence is CASSPRTSGGRRATDTQYF. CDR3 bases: TGTGCCAGCAGCCCCCGTACTAGCGGGGGGCGCAGGGCCACAGATACGCAGTATTTT.

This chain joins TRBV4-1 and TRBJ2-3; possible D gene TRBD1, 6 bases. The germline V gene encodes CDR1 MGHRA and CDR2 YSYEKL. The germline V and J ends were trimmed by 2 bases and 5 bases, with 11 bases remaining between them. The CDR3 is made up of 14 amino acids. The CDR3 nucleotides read TGCGCCAGCAGCCAACAGGGGCGTGGAGATACGCAGTATTTT. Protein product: CASSQQGRGDTQYF.

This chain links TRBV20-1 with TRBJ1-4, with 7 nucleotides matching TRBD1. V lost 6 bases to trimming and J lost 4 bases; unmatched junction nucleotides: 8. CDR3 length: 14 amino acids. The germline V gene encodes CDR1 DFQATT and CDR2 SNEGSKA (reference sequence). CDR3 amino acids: CSASRDSGNEKLFF. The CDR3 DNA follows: TGCAGTGCCAGCCGGGACAGCGGTAATGAAAAACTGTTTTTT.

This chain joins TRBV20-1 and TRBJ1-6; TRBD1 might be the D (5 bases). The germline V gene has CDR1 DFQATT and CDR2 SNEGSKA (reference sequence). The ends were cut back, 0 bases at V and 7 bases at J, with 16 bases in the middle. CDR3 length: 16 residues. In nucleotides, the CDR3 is TGCAGTGCTAGAGATGCCCGCAGGGTCGAGAATTCACCCCTCCACTTT. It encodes CSARDARRVENSPLHF.

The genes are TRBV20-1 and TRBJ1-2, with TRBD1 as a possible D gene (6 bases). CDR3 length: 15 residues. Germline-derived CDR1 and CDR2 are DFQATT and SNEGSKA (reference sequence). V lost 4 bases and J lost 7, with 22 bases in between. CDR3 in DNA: TGCAGTGCTAATGCATTTCAAAGGGGGGTGGGTGGCTACACCTTC. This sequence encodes CSANAFQRGVGGYTF.

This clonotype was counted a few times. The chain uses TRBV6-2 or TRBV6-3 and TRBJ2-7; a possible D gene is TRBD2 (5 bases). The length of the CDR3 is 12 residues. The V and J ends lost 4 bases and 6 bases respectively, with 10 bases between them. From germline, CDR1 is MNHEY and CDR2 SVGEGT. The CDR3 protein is CASSSDYGEQYV. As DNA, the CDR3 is TGTGCCAGCAGTTCCGACTATGGCGAGCAGTACGTC.

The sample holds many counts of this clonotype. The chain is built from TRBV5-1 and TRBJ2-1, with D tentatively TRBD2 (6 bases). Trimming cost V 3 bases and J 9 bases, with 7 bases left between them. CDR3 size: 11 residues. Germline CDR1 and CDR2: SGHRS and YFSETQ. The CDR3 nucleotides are TGCGCCAGCAGCTACGGGGGTGAGCAGTTCTTC. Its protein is CASSYGGEQFF.

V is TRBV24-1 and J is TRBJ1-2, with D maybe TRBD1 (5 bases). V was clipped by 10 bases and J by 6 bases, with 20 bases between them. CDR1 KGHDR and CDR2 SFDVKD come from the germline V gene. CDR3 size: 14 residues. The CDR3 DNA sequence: TGTGCCACTCAGACCAACGGGGCCTTGGATGGCTACACCTTC. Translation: CATQTNGALDGYTF.

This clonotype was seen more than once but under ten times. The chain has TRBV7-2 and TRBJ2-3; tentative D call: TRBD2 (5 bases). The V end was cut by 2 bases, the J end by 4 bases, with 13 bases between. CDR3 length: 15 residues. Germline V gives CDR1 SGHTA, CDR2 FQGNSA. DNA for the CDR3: TGTGCCAGCAGCTTATCGGGAAGCGGTCCAGATACGCAGTATTTT. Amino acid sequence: CASSLSGSGPDTQYF.

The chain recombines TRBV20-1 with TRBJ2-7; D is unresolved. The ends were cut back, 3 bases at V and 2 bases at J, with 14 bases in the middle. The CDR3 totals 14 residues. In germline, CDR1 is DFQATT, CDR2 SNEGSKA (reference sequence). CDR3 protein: CSASPLIAAYEQYF. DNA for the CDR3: TGCAGTGCTAGCCCTCTGATTGCGGCCTACGAGCAGTACTTC.

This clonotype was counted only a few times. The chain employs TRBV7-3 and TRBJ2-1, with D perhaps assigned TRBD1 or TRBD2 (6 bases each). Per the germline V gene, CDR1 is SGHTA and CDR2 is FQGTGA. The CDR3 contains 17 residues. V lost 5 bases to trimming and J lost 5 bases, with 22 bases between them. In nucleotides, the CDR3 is TGTGCCAGCAGCCTCCGCGCGAGGGGGGCGGGTAACAATGAGCAGTTCTTC. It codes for CASSLRARGAGNNEQFF.

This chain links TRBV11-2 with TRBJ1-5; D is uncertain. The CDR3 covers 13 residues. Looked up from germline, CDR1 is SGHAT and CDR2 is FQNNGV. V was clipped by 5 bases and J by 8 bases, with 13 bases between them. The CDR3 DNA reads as TGTGCCAGCAGCGGGGAGCAGTTGGAGCCCCAGCATTTT. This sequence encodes CASSGEQLEPQHF.